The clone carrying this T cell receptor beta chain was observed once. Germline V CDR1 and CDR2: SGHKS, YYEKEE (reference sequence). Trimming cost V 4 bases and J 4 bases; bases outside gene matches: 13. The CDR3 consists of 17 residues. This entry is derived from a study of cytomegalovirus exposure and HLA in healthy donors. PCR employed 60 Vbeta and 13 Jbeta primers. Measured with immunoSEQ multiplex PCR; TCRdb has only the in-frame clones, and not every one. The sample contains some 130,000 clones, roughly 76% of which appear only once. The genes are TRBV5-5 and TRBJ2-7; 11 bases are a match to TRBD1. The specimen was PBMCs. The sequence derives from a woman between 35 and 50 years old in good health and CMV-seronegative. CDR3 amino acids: CASSPPLRGQGVYEQYF. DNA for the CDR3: TGTGCCAGCAGCCCACCCCTGAGGGGACAGGGGGTGTACGAGCAGTACTTC.